This T cell receptor beta chain stems from a study of OX40 agonist ivuxolimab in advanced cancers. Overall study findings and caveats: Nonresponders included some who also had low normalized T-cell clonal expansion. Clones of CD4+ and CD8+ blood T cells grew by week 6 at doses of 0.1 to 3.0 mg/kg. The study found among the lowest clonal expansion in partial responders at 0.1-3.0 mg/kg.

The protocol was immunoSEQ multiplex PCR, while the TCRdb copy is restricted to in-frame clones and leaves out a portion. The sample shows about 20,000 clones, around three quarters of them seen only once. The germline CDR1 and CDR2 sequences are SEHNR and FQNEAQ (reference sequence). V lost 1 base, J lost 5 bases, and 15 bases lay in between. CDR3 length equals 15 residues. This clone was counted a single time. Its target is not known. This chain links TRBV7-9 with TRBJ2-7; D unclear. The receptor's source is an adult with an advanced solid tumor such as melanoma, head and neck, liver or kidney cancer. Sequenced here: CD4+ or CD8+ T cells sorted from blood, sampled in a trial of the OX40 agonist ivuxolimab. CDR3 loop: CASSLVGGRVNEQYF. The CDR3 nucleotides read TGTGCCAGCAGCTTAGTCGGTGGCCGGGTGAACGAGCAGTACTTC.